This TCR beta chain stems from a study of regulatory T cells in long-lasting Graves disease. Overall study: Newly diagnosed Graves' patients took antithyroid drugs under 3 months.

The sample's time point: newly diagnosed GD, antithyroid drugs for less than 3 months. After RNA was extracted from PBMCs, the TCR library was made from it. Germline V gives CDR1 MGHRA, CDR2 YSYEKL. V lost 1 base to trimming and J lost 8 bases, with 20 bases between them. CDR3 length: 16 amino acids. This clonotype showed up just a few times. In building TCR beta libraries, iRepertoire HTBI primers were used together with Arm-PCR of CDR3 regions. TCRdb called the multiplex PCR reads again in MiXCR, with one record for every CDR3 protein. The data contain hundreds of thousands of distinct CDR3 sequences, 13% of them singletons. In addition, the sample was reused for a study of T cells in Graves' hyperthyroidism and ophthalmopathy.

The sequences come from peripheral blood mononuclear cells (PBMCs), collected at new diagnosis, from a patient treated with antithyroid drugs. The chain carries TRBV4-1 and TRBJ2-5; D gene unclear. The clonotype comes from a man in his thirties or forties with Graves disease. CDR3: CASSQGVGRSEDTQYF. Here the CDR3 DNA reads TGCGCCAGCAGCCAAGGCGTCGGACGGTCCGAGGATACCCAGTACTTC.